One and the same sample provided the 9 T cell receptor beta chains below, sequenced in a study of regulatory T cells in long-lasting Graves disease. The TCR beta library used iRepertoire HTBI primers with Arm-PCR amplification of CDR3. Each CDR3 protein gets one entry after TCRdb re-called the multiplex PCR reads with MiXCR. In the table there are hundreds of thousands of distinct CDR3 sequences, about 15% of which are singletons. The time point is: newly diagnosed GD, antithyroid drugs for less than 3 months. PBMC RNA served as the TCR library source. These data also featured in a second study, about T cells in Graves' hyperthyroidism and ophthalmopathy.

Sequenced here: peripheral blood mononuclear cells (PBMCs), sampled at new diagnosis, from a patient treated with antithyroid drugs. The receptors shown here come from a woman aged 25 to 39 with Graves disease.

Concerning this clonotype itself: A single base separates this from a much larger clone, so it may be a read error. V is TRBV10-3 and J is TRBJ2-7; D not resolved. The CDR3 consists of 15 residues. Germline CDR1 ENHRY, CDR2 SYGVKD. CDR3 residues: CATSDADSSSYEQYF. Written as DNA, the CDR3 is TGTGCCACCAGTGATGCGGATTCTAGCTCCTACGAGCAGTACTTC.

The chain employs TRBV12-3 or TRBV12-4 and TRBJ1-5; 11 nucleotides agree with TRBD1. The trim removed 6 bases at V and 5 bases at J, leaving 6 bases unmatched. The CDR3 runs to 15 residues. This CDR3 is CASSAGQGGYQPQHF. The DNA of the CDR3 is TGTGCCAGCAGCGCGGGACAGGGGGGTTATCAGCCCCAGCATTTT.

A note on this clonotype: One base away lies a much larger clone, so this may be a sequencing read error. CDR3 sequence: CASSKLASYNEQSF. Written as DNA, the CDR3 is TGTGCCAGCAGCAAACTAGCCTCCTACAATGAGCAGTCCTTC. This chain links TRBV7-2 with TRBJ2-1; weak D call: TRBD2 (6 bases). CDR1 SGHTA and CDR2 FQGNSA come from the germline V gene. The CDR3 totals 14 residues.

This chain joins TRBV18 and TRBJ2-7; the D is unclear. This CDR3 comprises 14 residues. CDR1 and CDR2 from the germline V gene are KGHSH and LQKENI. The germline V and J ends were trimmed by 0 bases and 7 bases, with 13 bases remaining between them. The CDR3 DNA sequence: TGTGCCAGCTCACCACCTGGGCAGCCCGATGAGCAGTACTTC. Its translation: CASSPPGQPDEQYF.

This sequence joins TRBV9 and TRBJ2-2; TRBD1 aligns across 7 bases. Germline values: CDR1 SGDLS, CDR2 YYNGEE. This CDR3 has 14 amino acids. V shed 7 bases and J 4 bases; nucleotides not matched to a gene: 7. CDR3 sequence: CASGRGSITGELFF. Written as DNA, the CDR3 is TGTGCCAGCGGCAGGGGGTCCATCACCGGGGAGCTGTTTTTT.

With regard to this clonotype: The likely explanation is a read error, given a far larger clone one base away. This chain connects TRBV2 to TRBJ2-3; either TRBD1 or TRBD2 may fit D (5 bases each). Matching the DNA end better, TRBJ2-1 makes the J call doubtful. The CDR3 has 15 residues. Germline V gene lookup returns CDR1 SNHLY and CDR2 FYNNEI. CDR3 protein: CASTPGMRAYNGQFF. DNA for the CDR3: TGTGCCAGCACCCCAGGGATGAGGGCTTACAATGGGCAGTTCTTC.

This clonotype was counted a few times. This clone may be a read error of a much larger clone one base away. The chain carries TRBV30 and TRBJ1-1; D ambiguous. The CDR3 covers 13 residues. The V end was cut by 4 bases, the J end by 3 bases, with 12 bases between. The germline gives CDR1 GTSNPN, CDR2 SVGIG (reference sequence). The DNA for the CDR3 is TGTGCCTGGACTCGAACAGAGTACACTGAAGCTTTCTTT. This sequence encodes CAWTRTEYTEAFF.

V and J are TRBV4-1 and TRBJ1-5, with D perhaps matching TRBD1 (5 bases). With 0 bases removed from V and 9 bases from J, the gap between germline ends came to 15 bases. This CDR3 has 15 amino acids. CDR1 and CDR2 (germline): MGHRA, YSYEKL. CDR3 sequence reads: CASSQESWGSWPQHF. As DNA, the CDR3 is TGCGCCAGCAGCCAAGAATCATGGGGGTCGTGGCCCCAGCATTTT.

This clonotype occurred many times. V is TRBV6-2 or TRBV6-3 and J is TRBJ2-2; weak D call: TRBD2 (6 bases). Germline V lookup: CDR1 MNHEY, CDR2 SVGEGT. Trimming removed 4 bases from V and 1 base from J, with 16 bases in between. This CDR3 has 17 amino acids. The chain's CDR3 is CASSSRPPGENTGELFF. CDR3 nucleotides: TGTGCCAGCAGTTCTCGCCCCCCGGGGGAGAACACCGGGGAGCTGTTTTTT.